Shown below are 9 T cell receptor beta chains from a single sample sequenced in a study of T cells in Graves' hyperthyroidism and ophthalmopathy. There were TCR beta CDR3 regions amplified from RNA transcripts. HTBI primers drove first-round RT-PCR of the TCR CDR3. In TCRdb, the multiplex PCR reads were re-called with MiXCR into one record per CDR3 protein. Of hundreds of thousands of distinct CDR3 sequences listed, roughly 25% are singletons. Sequencing input: blood. Every receptor here comes from a man aged 45-65 years with Graves' hyperthyroidism.

This clonotype was seen at least ten times. The chain carries TRBV2 and TRBJ1-1; possibly TRBD1 for D (5 bases). Germline CDR1 SNHLY, CDR2 FYNNEI. With 4 bases removed from V and 4 bases from J, the gap between germline ends came to 13 bases. This CDR3 is built from 14 residues. CDR3 sequence reads: CASSGRDWGTEAFF. The DNA for the CDR3 is TGTGCCAGCAGTGGGAGGGACTGGGGCACTGAAGCTTTCTTT.

In this sample, this clonotype turned up many times. The chain links TRBV11-2 to TRBJ2-7; 7 positions agree with TRBD2. Germline CDR1 is SGHAT and CDR2 is FQNNGV. The CDR3 contains 15 residues. The J segment lost 0 bases and the V segment lost 5 bases, leaving 7 bases of the junction unmatched. CDR3 in amino acids: CASSPLIAGSYEQYF. CDR3 DNA sequence: TGTGCCAGCAGCCCCTTAATAGCGGGCTCCTACGAGCAGTACTTC. Based on the CDR3 plus reference TRBV11-2 and TRBJ2-7, the full variable domain is EAGVAQSPRYKIIEKRQSVAFWCNPISGHATLYWYQQILGQGPKLLIQFQNNGVVDDSQLPKDRFSAERLKGVDSTLKIQPAKLEDSAVYLCASSPLIAGSYEQYFGPGTRLTVT.

The gene calls are TRBV5-1 and TRBJ2-3; a weak D match, TRBD2 (6 bases). With 0 bases removed from V and 1 base from J, the gap between germline ends came to 15 bases. The germline gives CDR1 SGHRS, CDR2 YFSETQ. This CDR3 is built from 17 residues. CDR3 in amino acids: CASSLGALAGGTDTQYF. CDR3 nucleotides: TGCGCCAGCAGCTTGGGGGCACTAGCTGGGGGCACAGATACGCAGTATTTT.

The chain employs TRBV5-4 and TRBJ2-2; D unclear. The CDR3 is 15 amino acids. With 4 bases removed from V and 4 bases from J, the gap between germline ends came to 14 bases. Germline assignment: CDR1 SGHNT and CDR2 YYREEE (reference sequence). CDR3 region: CASSPRPELTGELFF. In DNA, the CDR3 is TGTGCCAGCAGCCCACGCCCGGAACTCACCGGGGAGCTGTTTTTT.

This clonotype has just a few counts. CDR3 loop: CASSSRGLAGVIQYF. CDR3 DNA sequence: TGTGCCAGCAGTTCAAGGGGACTAGCGGGAGTAATCCAGTACTTC. The chain carries TRBV28 and TRBJ2-5; 14 nucleotides match TRBD2. Trimming removed 4 bases from V and 10 bases from J; junction bases left unmatched: 8. CDR3 length: 15 residues. Germline V CDR1 and CDR2: MDHEN, SYDVKM.

This clonotype was recorded at least ten times. V is TRBV5-5 and J is TRBJ2-7; the D gene is possibly TRBD1 (6 bases). The CDR3 is 12 residues long. The V gene's germline CDR1 is SGHKS and CDR2 YYEKEE (reference sequence). V was shortened by 0 bases and J by 7 bases, with 8 bases between the two germline ends. The CDR3 reads CASSLDREEQYF. CDR3 bases: TGTGCCAGCAGCTTGGACAGGGAAGAGCAGTACTTC.

This clonotype has only a few counts. This chain connects TRBV28 to TRBJ1-5; D is uncertain. The germline V gene has CDR1 MDHEN and CDR2 SYDVKM. CDR3 size: 12 residues. Trimming pared 8 bases from V and 6 bases from J, leaving 11 bases between. CDR3 DNA sequence: TGTGCCAGCGAAACGGACGGTCAGCCCCAGCATTTT. This sequence encodes CASETDGQPQHF.

This clonotype was seen repeatedly, ten times or more. CDR3 sequence: CASSDVLTDTQYF. The CDR3 nucleotides are TGTGCCAGCAGTGATGTGCTCACAGATACGCAGTATTTT. This chain links TRBV2 with TRBJ2-3; the D is unclear. Trimming cost V 3 bases and J 2 bases, with 6 bases left between them. Germline CDR1 SNHLY, CDR2 FYNNEI. CDR3 length equals 13 residues.

In this sample, this clonotype turned up a few times. CDR3 nucleotides: TGCAGTGCAAAGACAGTCTCCTACGAGCAGTACTTC. As protein: CSAKTVSYEQYF. The rearrangement uses TRBV20-1 and TRBJ2-7, with a possible D match to TRBD1 (5 bases). V was cut by 6 bases and J by 0 bases, with 9 bases left in between. The CDR3 runs to 12 residues. Germline CDR1 DFQATT, CDR2 SNEGSKA (reference sequence).